Listed here are 25 T cell receptor beta chains from one sample, sequenced in a study of metastatic and nonmetastatic thyroid tumors. MiXCR re-clonotyped the PCR reads for TCRdb. The table lists around 26,000 clones, about 15% of them singletons. No patient had received any treatment before thyroid surgery. Sequencing was carried out using blood. The receptors originated from a female donor with papillary thyroid cancer or a benign thyroid nodule (not recorded which). Some clones in this sample may be carry-over from other donors' samples.

The table lists this clone with many counts. One junction end does not reproduce the germline sequence, and a read error may be involved. J is TRBJ1-5 and V is TRBV20-1, with 7 bases identical to TRBD1. The CDR3 length is 16 residues. Germline V gives CDR1 DFQATT, CDR2 SNEGSKA (reference sequence). CDR3 DNA sequence: TGCAGTGCGAGAGTCACCGGGACAGCTAGCAATCAGCCCCAGCATTTT. Translated: CSARVTGTASNQPQHF.

At least ten counts were recorded for this clone. J is TRBJ2-1 and V is TRBV5-4, with 13 positions matching TRBD2. The CDR3 sequence is 14 residues long. V lost 4 bases to trimming and J lost 10 bases; unmatched junction nucleotides: 5. The germline CDR1 and CDR2 sequences are SGHNT and YYREEE (reference sequence). The CDR3 spells CASSLGLAGDEQFF. The CDR3, as DNA: TGTGCCAGCAGCCTTGGACTAGCGGGAGACGAGCAGTTCTTC.

This clone occurred many times. This chain joins TRBV6-1 and TRBJ2-4; D is ambiguous. Germline V lookup: CDR1 MNHNS, CDR2 SASEGT. The V gene lost 5 bases and the J gene lost 1 base, with 15 bases spanning the gap. The CDR3 is 16 residues long. The CDR3 here is CASSSDRPSAKNIQYF. In nucleotides, the CDR3 is TGTGCCAGCAGTTCCGACCGCCCCTCGGCCAAAAACATTCAGTACTTC.

This clone qualifies as medium-sized. CDR3 nucleotide sequence: TGTGCCAGCAGCTCCGGACAGGGGACCTATGGCTACACCTTC. Translation gives CASSSGQGTYGYTF. The chain employs TRBV5-8 and TRBJ1-2; 9 bases line up with TRBD1. Germline values: CDR1 SGHTS, CDR2 YDEGEE. Losses at the gene ends were 3 bases for V and 4 bases for J; bases not matched to a gene: 4. This CDR3 contains 14 residues.

This clone was seen repeatedly, ten times or more. A read error is possible here, since a much larger clone lies one base away. The identical CDR3 is also encoded by other nucleotide sequences in the sample. This sequence joins TRBV18 and TRBJ2-2; 8 positions match TRBD2. The CDR3 runs to 15 residues. Germline CDR1 and CDR2: KGHSH and LQKENI. V dropped 6 bases and J dropped 0; count of bases not matched to a gene: 3. DNA of the CDR3: TGTGCCAGCTCCTCTAGCGGGTCGAACACCGGGGAGCTGTTTTTT. It translates to CASSSSGSNTGELFF.

This clone was counted many times. The gene calls are TRBV7-3 and TRBJ2-2, with unresolved D. Trimming shortened V by 2 bases and J by 7 bases, and 5 bases separated the two germline ends. The CDR3 covers 12 residues. In germline, CDR1 is SGHTA, CDR2 FQGTGA. The CDR3 DNA sequence: TGTGCCAGCAGCTTACCTAACGGGGAGCTGTTTTTT. This sequence encodes CASSLPNGELFF.

This clone was found many times. The chain couples TRBV6-4 to TRBJ2-1; TRBD2 might be the D (6 bases). Looked up from germline, CDR1 is MRHNA and CDR2 is SNTAGT. There are 14 residues in the CDR3. V was pared by 5 bases and J by 0 bases, with 8 bases between. CDR3 DNA: TGTGCCAGCAGTCGGGGGAGCTCCTACAATGAGCAGTTCTTC. Encoded protein: CASSRGSSYNEQFF.

Ten or more counts support this clone. V gene TRBV3-1 combines with J gene TRBJ1-2; no firm D call. CDR1 and CDR2 from the germline V gene are LGHDT and YNNKEL (reference sequence). This CDR3 comprises 12 residues. The V gene lost 5 bases and the J gene lost 8 bases, with 12 bases spanning the gap. This CDR3 is CASSYGPSGYTF. The CDR3 DNA reads TGTGCCAGCAGCTACGGCCCGAGCGGCTACACCTTC.

The genes are TRBV30 and TRBJ1-2, with 10 bases lining up with TRBD1. This CDR3 is built from 14 residues. V trimming: 2 bases; J trimming: 13 bases; junction bases outside the gene matches: 13. CDR1 and CDR2 from the germline V gene are GTSNPN and SVGIG (reference sequence). The CDR3 DNA reads as TGTGCCTGGAGTAGGGGGACAGGGGAAGACTGGTTCACCTTC. This gives the protein CAWSRGTGEDWFTF.

This clone occurred many times. The chain carries TRBV28 and TRBJ1-5; D not resolved. The V end lost 6 bases, the J end lost 2 bases, and 11 bases lay between the germline ends. The CDR3 loop spans 14 amino acids. Germline lookup yields CDR1 MDHEN and CDR2 SYDVKM. CDR3 loop: CASSGVLRNQPQHF. In nucleotides, the CDR3 is TGTGCCAGCAGCGGAGTTCTGCGCAATCAGCCCCAGCATTTT.

The V gene is TRBV30, the J gene TRBJ2-1; a possible D gene is TRBD2 (5 bases). CDR1 is GTSNPN, CDR2 SVGIG, per germline (reference sequence). V lost 2 bases and J 0 bases, leaving 11 bases between the germline ends. The CDR3 runs to 15 residues. The CDR3: CAWSSDGISYNEQFF. The CDR3 DNA sequence: TGTGCCTGGAGTTCCGACGGGATCTCCTACAATGAGCAGTTCTTC.

This clone occurred a few times. Being one base from a much bigger clone, this may be a read error. The chain carries TRBV29-1 and TRBJ2-3, with no clear D. CDR1 is SQVTM, CDR2 ANQGSEA, per germline. This CDR3 spans 10 amino acids. Trimming removed 4 bases at V and 7 bases at J, with 6 bases between. CDR3: CSVVPYTQYF. The CDR3 DNA reads as TGCAGCGTTGTGCCGTATACGCAGTATTTT.

This clone was recorded once. This chain uses TRBV7-9 with TRBJ1-1; 9 nucleotides line up with TRBD1. The CDR3 runs to 14 residues. Germline lookup yields CDR1 SEHNR and CDR2 FQNEAQ (reference sequence). Trimming removed 2 bases from V and 2 bases from J; junction bases left unmatched: 0. This CDR3 reads CASSLTGGNTEAFF. In DNA form, the CDR3 reads TGTGCCAGCAGCTTAACAGGGGGCAACACTGAAGCTTTCTTT.

The chain links TRBV20-1 to TRBJ2-1; no reliable D call. The CDR3 has 11 residues. Germline values: CDR1 DFQATT, CDR2 SNEGSKA (reference sequence). The V end was cut by 6 bases, the J end by 13 bases, with 16 bases between. The CDR3 coding sequence is TGCAGTGCGGGTGGCGAGTTGGCACAGTTCTTC. The encoded protein is CSAGGELAQFF.

This clone was seen many times. The CDR3 coding sequence is TGCGCCAGCAGTGAGGCCTCACAGGGAACCTCCTACAATGAGCAGTTCTTC. Translated: CASSEASQGTSYNEQFF. The J gene is TRBJ2-1, the V gene TRBV10-1; possibly TRBD1 for D (6 bases). This CDR3 spans 17 amino acids. From germline, CDR1 is WNHNN and CDR2 SYGVQD (reference sequence). Trimming removed 2 bases from V and 0 bases from J, with 14 bases in between.

This clone has at least ten counts. The chain carries TRBV18 and TRBJ1-6; maybe TRBD1 (5 bases). This CDR3 has 15 amino acids. Germline CDR1 is KGHSH and CDR2 is LQKENI. V lost 3 bases, J lost 10 bases, and 16 bases lay in between. The CDR3 region is CASSPGHLTASPLHF. CDR3 in DNA: TGTGCCAGCTCACCCGGACACTTAACGGCATCACCCCTCCACTTT.

This clone was detected many times. The chain joins TRBV5-4 to TRBJ2-7; 9 nucleotides line up with TRBD2. This CDR3 region has 15 residues. With V trimmed by 0 bases and J by 4 bases, 5 bases remained unmatched. Germline CDR1 SGHNT, CDR2 YYREEE (reference sequence). CDR3 DNA sequence: TGTGCCAGCAGCTTGGCCCCAGCGGGAGGATACGAGCAGTACTTC. Residues: CASSLAPAGGYEQYF. The full variable domain, rest sourced from reference TRBV5-4 and TRBJ2-7, is ETGVTQSPTHLIKTRGQQVTLRCSSQSGHNTVSWYQQALGQGPQFIFQYYREEENGRGNFPPRFSGLQFPNYSSELNVNALELDDSALYLCASSLAPAGGYEQYFGPGTRLTVT.

This clone was found many times. The chain recombines TRBV12-3 or TRBV12-4 with TRBJ1-1; D not resolved. V lost 3 bases and J 7 bases, leaving 12 bases between the germline ends. There are 13 residues in the CDR3. CDR3 nucleotide sequence: TGTGCCAGCAGTTTCGTGCCATCTGTTGAAGCTTTCTTT. Translation: CASSFVPSVEAFF.

The chain couples TRBV5-1 to TRBJ1-6; D remains unclear. CDR3 length equals 17 residues. The germline CDR1 and CDR2 sequences are SGHRS and YFSETQ. V shed 0 bases and J shed 7 bases, with 17 bases lying between them. CDR3 DNA: TGCGCCAGCAGCTTGGATCCTTTGGGCGGACCCAATTCACCCCTCCACTTT. It specifies CASSLDPLGGPNSPLHF.

Judged by abundance, this clone is medium-sized. V is TRBV6-1 and J is TRBJ1-6; TRBD1 matches 7 bases. Germline loops: CDR1 MNHNS, CDR2 SASEGT. The CDR3 is 16 residues long. J gave up 5 bases and V 5 bases, and 9 bases lay outside the gene matches. The CDR3 loop reads CASSMKGAENNSPLHF. The CDR3 coding sequence is TGTGCCAGCAGTATGAAGGGGGCAGAGAATAATTCACCCCTCCACTTT.

This clone turned up a few times. The chain combines TRBV28 with TRBJ1-6; no firm D call. V lost 3 bases, J lost 7 bases, and 10 bases lay in between. Germline values: CDR1 MDHEN, CDR2 SYDVKM. This CDR3 comprises 14 residues. CDR3 nucleotides: TGTGCCAGCAGTTTCGGGCCTAGGAATTCACCCCTCCACTTT. The encoded protein is CASSFGPRNSPLHF.

This clone was seen repeatedly, ten times or more. V is TRBV6-4 and J is TRBJ1-1; D may be TRBD1 (5 bases). The CDR3 length is 16 residues. V lost 7 bases to trimming and J lost 1 base, with 19 bases between them. CDR1 and CDR2 (germline): MRHNA, SNTAGT. The CDR3 loop is CASTTHGDSQNTEAFF. The CDR3, as DNA: TGTGCCAGCACCACCCACGGAGACAGTCAGAACACTGAAGCTTTCTTT.

This chain uses TRBV9 with TRBJ1-2; perhaps TRBD1 as D (5 bases). V was trimmed by 3 bases and J by 8 bases, leaving 14 bases between them. Germline lookup yields CDR1 SGDLS and CDR2 YYNGEE. The CDR3 consists of 13 residues. Here the CDR3 reads CASSEKGSEGYTF. Written as DNA, the CDR3 is TGTGCCAGCAGCGAGAAGGGGAGCGAAGGCTACACCTTC. The variable domain in full, with the rest retrieved from reference TRBV9 and TRBJ1-2, is DSGVTQTPKHLITATGQRVTLRCSPRSGDLSVYWYQQSLDQGLQFLIQYYNGEERAKGNILERFSAQQFPDLHSELNLSSLELGDSALYFCASSEKGSEGYTFGSGTRLTVV.

Ten or more counts support this clone. The gene calls are TRBV7-9 and TRBJ2-1; 14 nucleotides agree with TRBD2. The CDR3 runs 16 residues. The junction had 8 bases not matched to a gene; V was cut back by 5 bases and J by 8 bases. Germline CDR1 reads SEHNR; CDR2 reads FQNEAQ (reference sequence). In nucleotides, the CDR3 is TGTGCCAGCAGCGCCGGGACTAGCGGGAGCGTGGATGAGCAGTTCTTC. As protein: CASSAGTSGSVDEQFF.

This clone was counted many times. The chain is built from TRBV2 and TRBJ1-5, with D maybe TRBD1 (6 bases). The CDR3 totals 16 residues. Trimming removed 1 base at V and 1 base at J, with 11 bases between. From germline, CDR1 is SNHLY and CDR2 FYNNEI. The CDR3 here is CASSEGWGRSNQPQHF. In DNA, the CDR3 is TGTGCCAGCAGTGAAGGGTGGGGGCGCAGCAATCAGCCCCAGCATTTT.